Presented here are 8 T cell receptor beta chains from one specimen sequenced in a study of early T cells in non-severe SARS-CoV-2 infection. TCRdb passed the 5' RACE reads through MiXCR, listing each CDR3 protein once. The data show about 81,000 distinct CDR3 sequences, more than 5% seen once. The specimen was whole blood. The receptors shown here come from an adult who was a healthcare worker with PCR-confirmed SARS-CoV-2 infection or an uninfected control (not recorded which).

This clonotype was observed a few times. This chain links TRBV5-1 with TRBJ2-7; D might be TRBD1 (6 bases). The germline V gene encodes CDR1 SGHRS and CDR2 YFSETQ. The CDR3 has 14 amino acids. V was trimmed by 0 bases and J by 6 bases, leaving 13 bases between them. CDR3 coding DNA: TGCGCCAGCAGCTTGGCTGGGGGCGAAAGCGAGCAGTACTTC. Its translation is CASSLAGGESEQYF. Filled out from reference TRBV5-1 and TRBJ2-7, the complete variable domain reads KAGVTQTPRYLIKTRGQQVTLSCSPISGHRSVSWYQQTPGQGLQFLFEYFSETQRNKGNFPGRFSGRQFSNSRSEMNVSTLELGDSALYLCASSLAGGESEQYFGPGTRLTVT.

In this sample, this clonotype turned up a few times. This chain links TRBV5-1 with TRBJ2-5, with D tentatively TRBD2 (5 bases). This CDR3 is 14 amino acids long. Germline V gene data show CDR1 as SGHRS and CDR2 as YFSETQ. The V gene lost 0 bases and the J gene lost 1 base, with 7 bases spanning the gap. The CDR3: CASSLEGLQETQYF. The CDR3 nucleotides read TGCGCCAGCAGCTTGGAAGGACTCCAAGAGACCCAGTACTTC.

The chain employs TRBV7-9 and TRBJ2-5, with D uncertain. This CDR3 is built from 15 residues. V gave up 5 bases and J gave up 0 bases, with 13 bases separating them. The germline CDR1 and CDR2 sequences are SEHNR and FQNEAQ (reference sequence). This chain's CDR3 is CASSPPGPYQETQYF. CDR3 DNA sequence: TGTGCCAGCAGCCCCCCCGGTCCCTACCAAGAGACCCAGTACTTC.

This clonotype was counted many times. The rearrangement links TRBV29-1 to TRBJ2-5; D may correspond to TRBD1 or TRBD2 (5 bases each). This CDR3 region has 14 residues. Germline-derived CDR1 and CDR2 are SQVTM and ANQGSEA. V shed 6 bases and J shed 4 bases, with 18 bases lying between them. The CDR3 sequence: CSVLKGRRLETQYF. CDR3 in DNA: TGCAGCGTCCTCAAGGGGAGACGGCTAGAGACCCAGTACTTC.

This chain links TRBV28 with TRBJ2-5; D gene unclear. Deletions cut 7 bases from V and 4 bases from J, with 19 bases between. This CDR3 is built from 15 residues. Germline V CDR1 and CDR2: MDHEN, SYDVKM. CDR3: CASTSHAPTGETQYF. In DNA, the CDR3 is TGTGCCAGCACCTCCCACGCACCCACCGGAGAGACCCAGTACTTC.

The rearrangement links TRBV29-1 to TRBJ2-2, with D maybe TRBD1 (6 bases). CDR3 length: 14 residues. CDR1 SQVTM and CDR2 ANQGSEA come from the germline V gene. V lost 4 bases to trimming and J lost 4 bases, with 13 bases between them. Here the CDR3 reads CSVARAGVTGELFF. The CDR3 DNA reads TGCAGCGTTGCCAGGGCAGGGGTCACCGGGGAGCTGTTTTTT.

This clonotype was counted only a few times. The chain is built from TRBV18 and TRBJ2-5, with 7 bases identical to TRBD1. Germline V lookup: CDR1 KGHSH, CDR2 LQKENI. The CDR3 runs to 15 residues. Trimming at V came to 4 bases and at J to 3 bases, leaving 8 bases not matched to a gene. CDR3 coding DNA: TGTGCCAGCTCACAAACCGGGACAGCAAAAGAGACCCAGTACTTC. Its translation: CASSQTGTAKETQYF. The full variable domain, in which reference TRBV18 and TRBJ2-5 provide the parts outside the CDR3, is NAGVMQNPRHLVRRRGQEARLRCSPMKGHSHVYWYRQLPEEGLKFMVYLQKENIIDESGMPKERFSAEFPKEGPSILRIQQVVRGDSAAYFCASSQTGTAKETQYFGPGTRLLVL.

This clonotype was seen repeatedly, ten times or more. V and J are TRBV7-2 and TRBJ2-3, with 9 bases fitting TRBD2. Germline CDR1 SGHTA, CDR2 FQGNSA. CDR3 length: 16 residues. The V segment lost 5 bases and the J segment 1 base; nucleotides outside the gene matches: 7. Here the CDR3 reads CASSIIAGGGTDTQYF. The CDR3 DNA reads TGTGCCAGCAGCATCATCGCGGGGGGGGGCACAGATACGCAGTATTTT.